A selection of T cell receptor beta chains follows, all from one sample in a study of PD-1 blockade in classical Hodgkin lymphoma. Sequenced by immunoSEQ multiplex PCR; TCRdb stores in-frame clones only, minus some. The sample records 15,000 to 25,000 clones, around 90% being singletons. Sequences were derived from CD8+ T cells from blood, sampled before the fourth cycle of nivolumab. These receptors were taken from a human donor with classical Hodgkin lymphoma. CDR3s include the opening cysteine and the closing phenylalanine or tryptophan.

length: 14; J: TRBJ1-2; V: TRBV28; CDR3: CASSTTGSNYGYTF
length: 13; J: TRBJ2-2; V: TRBV6-5; CDR3: CASSGQSTGELFF
length: 14; J: TRBJ2-5; V: TRBV6-1; CDR3: CASSDVKVGETQYF
length: 15; J: TRBJ2-1; V: TRBV13; CDR3: CASSLTSGGYNEQFF
length: 19; J: TRBJ1-4; V: TRBV5-4; CDR3: CASSLGRGAGVGANEKLFF
length: 13; J: TRBJ2-6; V: TRBV30; CDR3: CAWSVNGANVLTF
length: 15; J: TRBJ2-7; V: TRBV4-2; CDR3: CASSMGQVGAYEQYF
length: 15; J: TRBJ1-2; V: TRBV27; CDR3: CASSTLTGLNYGYTF
length: 14; J: TRBJ2-7; V: TRBV15; CDR3: CATSGLRSRGEQYF
length: 15; J: TRBJ1-2; V: TRBV5-1; CDR3: CASSPGQGLHYGYTF
length: 13; J: TRBJ1-1; V: TRBV7-3; CDR3: CASSLGQGTEAFF
length: 14; J: TRBJ1-1; V: TRBV7-9; CDR3: CASSKPGQITEAFF
length: 18; J: TRBJ1-2; V: TRBV25-1; CDR3: CASSEGPGQALSGHGYTF
length: 12; J: TRBJ2-1; V: TRBV7-9; CDR3: CASREPTREQFF
length: 17; J: TRBJ1-1; V: TRBV5-1; CDR3: CASSLALRKGANTEAFF
length: 21; J: TRBJ2-7; V: TRBV19; CDR3: CASSILAKPGLAGGISYEQYF
length: 14; J: NA; V: TRBV7-9; CDR3: CASSSPDTFYEQYF
length: 14; J: TRBJ2-7; V: TRBV4-1; CDR3: CASSPGQGAYEQYF
length: 17; J: TRBJ2-1; V: TRBV7-9; CDR3: CASSLVIRFREHNEQFF
length: 16; J: TRBJ2-3; V: TRBV10-1; CDR3: CASSEWTGEGTDTQYF
length: 15; J: TRBJ1-1; V: TRBV19; CDR3: CASSIPGEGGTEAFF
length: 14; J: TRBJ2-2; V: TRBV25-1; CDR3: CASSGDRGTGELFF
length: 17; J: TRBJ1-3; V: TRBV15; CDR3: CATSRDLEDGPGNTIYF
length: 13; J: TRBJ1-2; V: TRBV5-1; CDR3: CASSPWGIGGYTF
length: 12; J: TRBJ1-6; V: TRBV5-1; CDR3: CASSLGGLPLHF
length: 12; J: TRBJ2-7; V: TRBV16; CDR3: CASSPHSYEQYF
length: 17; J: TRBJ2-2; V: TRBV28; CDR3: CASSLSGDRVKTGELFF
length: 13; J: TRBJ1-1; V: TRBV5-1; CDR3: CASSQGQNTEAFF
length: 14; J: TRBJ1-1; V: TRBV7-8; CDR3: CASSLVEQGTEAFF
length: 16; J: TRBJ2-1; V: TRBV25-1; CDR3: CASSGTGTGTYNEQFF
length: 13; J: TRBJ2-7; V: TRBV30; CDR3: CAWVTGASYEQYF
length: 14; J: TRBJ1-2; V: TRBV7-2; CDR3: CASSFGGANYGYTF
length: 14; J: TRBJ2-7; V: TRBV7-6; CDR3: CASSPGRGTYEQYF
length: 16; J: TRBJ2-1; V: TRBV2; CDR3: CASSAPIGRTYNEQFF
length: 16; J: TRBJ2-3; V: TRBV7-7; CDR3: CASSSLGEGGWDTQYF
length: 11; J: TRBJ1-1; V: TRBV14; CDR3: CASTTGVLAFF
length: 18; J: TRBJ1-2; V: TRBV27; CDR3: CASGRAPPGEIRYSGYTF
length: 16; J: TRBJ2-1; V: TRBV9; CDR3: CASSVVRLAEHGEQFF
length: 13; J: TRBJ2-7; V: TRBV27; CDR3: CASSPLAVDEQYF
length: 11; J: TRBJ1-1; V: TRBV27; CDR3: CASIWGGQAFF
length: 15; J: TRBJ2-1; V: TRBV11-2; CDR3: CASSLVAGGRNEQFF
length: 17; J: TRBJ2-2; V: TRBV30; CDR3: CAWIPLPPGTNTGELFF
length: 19; J: TRBJ1-5; V: TRBV4-1; CDR3: CASSPGPRDRGYSNQPQHF
length: 14; J: TRBJ2-7; V: TRBV6-1; CDR3: CASSEAGTAYEQYF
length: 14; J: TRBJ2-3; V: TRBV15; CDR3: CATSRDSSGDTQYF
length: 17; J: TRBJ2-1; V: TRBV15; CDR3: CATSREWGERPYNEQFF